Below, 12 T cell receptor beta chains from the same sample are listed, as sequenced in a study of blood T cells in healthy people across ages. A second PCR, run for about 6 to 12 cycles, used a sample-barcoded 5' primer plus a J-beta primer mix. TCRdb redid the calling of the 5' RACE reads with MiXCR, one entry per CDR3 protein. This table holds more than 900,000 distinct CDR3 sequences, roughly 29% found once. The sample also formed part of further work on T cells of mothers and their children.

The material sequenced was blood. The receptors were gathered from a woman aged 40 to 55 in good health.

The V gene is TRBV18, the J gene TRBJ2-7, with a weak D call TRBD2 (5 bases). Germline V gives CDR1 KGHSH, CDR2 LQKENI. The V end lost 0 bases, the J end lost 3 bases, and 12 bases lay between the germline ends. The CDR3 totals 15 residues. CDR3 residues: CASSPPIRGIYEQYF. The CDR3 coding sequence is TGTGCCAGCTCACCACCGATCCGAGGGATCTACGAGCAGTACTTC.

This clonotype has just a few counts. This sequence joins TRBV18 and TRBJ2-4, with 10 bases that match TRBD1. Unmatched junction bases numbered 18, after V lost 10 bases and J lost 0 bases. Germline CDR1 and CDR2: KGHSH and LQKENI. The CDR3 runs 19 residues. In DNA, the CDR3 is TGTGCCACCTCCCAGCGGGGGACAGGGGTCGCCTTAGCCAAAAACATTCAGTACTTC. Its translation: CATSQRGTGVALAKNIQYF.

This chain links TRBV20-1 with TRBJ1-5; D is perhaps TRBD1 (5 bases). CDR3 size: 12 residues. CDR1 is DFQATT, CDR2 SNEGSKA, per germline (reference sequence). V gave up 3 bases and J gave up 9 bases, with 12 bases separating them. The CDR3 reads CSASQGGGPQHF. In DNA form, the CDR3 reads TGCAGTGCTAGTCAGGGAGGAGGGCCCCAGCATTTT.

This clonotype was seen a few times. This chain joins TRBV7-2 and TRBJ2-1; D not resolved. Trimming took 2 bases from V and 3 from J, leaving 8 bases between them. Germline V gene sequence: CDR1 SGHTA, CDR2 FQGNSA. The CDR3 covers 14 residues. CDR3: CASSLFDGYNEQFF. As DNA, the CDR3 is TGTGCCAGCAGCTTATTCGACGGCTACAATGAGCAGTTCTTC.

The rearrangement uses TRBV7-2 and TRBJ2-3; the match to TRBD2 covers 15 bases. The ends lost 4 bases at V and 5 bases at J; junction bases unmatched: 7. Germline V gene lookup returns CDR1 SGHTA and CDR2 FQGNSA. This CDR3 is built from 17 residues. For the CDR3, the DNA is TGTGCCAGCAGCTGGGGACTAGCGGGAGGTGTTGAAGATACGCAGTATTTT. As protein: CASSWGLAGGVEDTQYF.

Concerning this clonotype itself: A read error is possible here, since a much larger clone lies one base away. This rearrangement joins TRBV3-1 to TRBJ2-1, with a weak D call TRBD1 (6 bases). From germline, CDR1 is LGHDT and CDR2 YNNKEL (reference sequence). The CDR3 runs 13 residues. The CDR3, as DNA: TGTACCAGCAGCCACTACAGGGACAATGAGCAGTTCTTC. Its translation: CTSSHYRDNEQFF.

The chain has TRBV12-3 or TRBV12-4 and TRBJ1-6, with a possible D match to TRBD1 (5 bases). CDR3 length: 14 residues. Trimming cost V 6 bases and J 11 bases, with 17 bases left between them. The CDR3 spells CASSPSAGRAPLHF. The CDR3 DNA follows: TGTGCCAGCAGCCCCAGCGCCGGCAGGGCACCCCTCCACTTT.

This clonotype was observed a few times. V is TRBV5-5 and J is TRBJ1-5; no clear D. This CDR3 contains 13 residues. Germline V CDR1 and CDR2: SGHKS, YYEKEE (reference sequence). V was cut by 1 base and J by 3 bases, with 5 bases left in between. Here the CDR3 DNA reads TGTGCCAGCAGCTTGAGACCCAATCAGCCCCAGCATTTT. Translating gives CASSLRPNQPQHF. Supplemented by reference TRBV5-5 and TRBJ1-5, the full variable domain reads DAGVTQSPTHLIKTRGQQVTLRCSPISGHKSVSWYQQVLGQGPQFIFQYYEKEERGRGNFPDRFSARQFPNYSSELNVNALLLGDSALYLCASSLRPNQPQHFGDGTRLSIL.

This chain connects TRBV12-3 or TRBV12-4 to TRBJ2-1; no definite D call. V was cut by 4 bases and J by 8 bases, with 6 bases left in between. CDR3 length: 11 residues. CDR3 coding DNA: TGTGCCAGCAGTTGGGTGCATGAGCAGTTCTTC. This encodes CASSWVHEQFF.

The DNA of the CDR3 is TGCAGTGCAATTCGGGGGGGCACAGATACGCAGTATTTT. It codes for CSAIRGGTDTQYF. J is TRBJ2-3 and V is TRBV20-1; TRBD2 matches at 7 bases. The ends lost 6 bases at V and 1 base at J; junction bases unmatched: 4. The CDR3 totals 13 residues. Germline CDR1 reads DFQATT; CDR2 reads SNEGSKA (reference sequence).

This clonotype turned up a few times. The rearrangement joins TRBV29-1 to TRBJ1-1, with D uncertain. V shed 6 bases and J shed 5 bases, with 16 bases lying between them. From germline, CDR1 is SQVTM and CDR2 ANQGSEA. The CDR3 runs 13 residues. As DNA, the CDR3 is TGCAGCGTCACAAGGTCACTGAGTACTGAAGCTTTCTTT. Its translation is CSVTRSLSTEAFF.

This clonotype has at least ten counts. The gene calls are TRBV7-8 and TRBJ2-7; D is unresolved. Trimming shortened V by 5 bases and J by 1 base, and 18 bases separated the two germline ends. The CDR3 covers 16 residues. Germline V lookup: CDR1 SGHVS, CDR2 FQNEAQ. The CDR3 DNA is TGTGCCAGCAGCCCAAAGGCAGCCCTGGGATCCTACGAGCAGTACTTC. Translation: CASSPKAALGSYEQYF. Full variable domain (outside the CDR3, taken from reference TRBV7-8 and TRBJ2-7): GAGVSQSPRYKVAKRGQDVALRCDPISGHVSLFWYQQALGQGPEFLTYFQNEAQLDKSGLPSDRFFAERPEGSVSTLKIQRTQQEDSAVYLCASSPKAALGSYEQYFGPGTRLTVT.